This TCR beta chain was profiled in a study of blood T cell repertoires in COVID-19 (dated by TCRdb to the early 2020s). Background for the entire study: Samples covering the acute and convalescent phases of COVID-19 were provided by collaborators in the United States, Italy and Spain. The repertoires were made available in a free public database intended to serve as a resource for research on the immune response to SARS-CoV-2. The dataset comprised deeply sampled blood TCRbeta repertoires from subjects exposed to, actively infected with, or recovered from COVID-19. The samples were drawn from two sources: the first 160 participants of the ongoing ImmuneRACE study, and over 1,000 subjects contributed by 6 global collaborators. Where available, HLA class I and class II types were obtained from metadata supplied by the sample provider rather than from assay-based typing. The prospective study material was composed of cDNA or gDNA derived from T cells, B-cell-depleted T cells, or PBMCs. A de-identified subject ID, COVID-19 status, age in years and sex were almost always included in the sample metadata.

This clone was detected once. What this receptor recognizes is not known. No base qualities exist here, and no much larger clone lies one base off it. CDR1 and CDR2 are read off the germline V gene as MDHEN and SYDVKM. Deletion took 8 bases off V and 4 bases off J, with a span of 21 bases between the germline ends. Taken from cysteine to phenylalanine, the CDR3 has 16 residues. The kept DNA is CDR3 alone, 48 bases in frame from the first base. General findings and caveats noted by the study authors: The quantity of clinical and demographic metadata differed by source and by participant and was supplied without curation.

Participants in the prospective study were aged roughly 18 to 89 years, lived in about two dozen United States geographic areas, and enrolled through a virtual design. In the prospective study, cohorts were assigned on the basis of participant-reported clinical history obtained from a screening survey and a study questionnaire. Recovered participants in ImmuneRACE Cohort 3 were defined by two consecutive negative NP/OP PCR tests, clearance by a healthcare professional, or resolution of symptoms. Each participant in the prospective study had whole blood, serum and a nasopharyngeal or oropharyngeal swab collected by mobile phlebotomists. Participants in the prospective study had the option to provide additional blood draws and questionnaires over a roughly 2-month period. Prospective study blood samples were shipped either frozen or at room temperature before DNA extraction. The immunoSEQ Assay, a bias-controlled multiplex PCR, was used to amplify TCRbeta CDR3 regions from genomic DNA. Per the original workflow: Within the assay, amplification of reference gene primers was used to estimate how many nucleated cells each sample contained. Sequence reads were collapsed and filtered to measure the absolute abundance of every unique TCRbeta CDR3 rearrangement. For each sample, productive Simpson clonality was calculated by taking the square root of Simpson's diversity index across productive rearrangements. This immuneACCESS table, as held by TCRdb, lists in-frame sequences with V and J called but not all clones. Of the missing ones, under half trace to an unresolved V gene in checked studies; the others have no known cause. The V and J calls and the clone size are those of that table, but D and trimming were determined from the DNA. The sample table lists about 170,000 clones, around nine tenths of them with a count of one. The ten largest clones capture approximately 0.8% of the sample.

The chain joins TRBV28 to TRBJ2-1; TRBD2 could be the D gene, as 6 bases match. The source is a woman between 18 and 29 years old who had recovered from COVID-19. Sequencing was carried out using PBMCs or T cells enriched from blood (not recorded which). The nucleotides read TGTGCCAGCCTCCAGGGCCCGGGAGCGGCGTACAATGAGCAGTTCTTC. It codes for CASLQGPGAAYNEQFF.